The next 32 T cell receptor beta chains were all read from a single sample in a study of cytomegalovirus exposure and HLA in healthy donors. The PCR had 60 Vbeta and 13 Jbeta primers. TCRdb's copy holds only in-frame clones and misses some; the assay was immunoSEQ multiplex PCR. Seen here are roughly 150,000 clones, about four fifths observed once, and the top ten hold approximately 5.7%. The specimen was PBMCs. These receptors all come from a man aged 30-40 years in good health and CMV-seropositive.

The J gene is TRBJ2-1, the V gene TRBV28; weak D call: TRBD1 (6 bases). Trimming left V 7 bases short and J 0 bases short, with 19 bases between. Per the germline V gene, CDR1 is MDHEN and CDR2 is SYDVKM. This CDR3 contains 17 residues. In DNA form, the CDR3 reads TGTGCCAGCACTCAAGGGGGATGGGGCAGCTCCTACAATGAGCAGTTCTTC. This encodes CASTQGGWGSSYNEQFF. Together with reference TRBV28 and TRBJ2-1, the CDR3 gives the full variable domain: DVKVTQSSRYLVKRTGEKVFLECVQDMDHENMFWYRQDPGLGLRLIYFSYDVKMKEKGDIPEGYSVSREKKERFSLILESASTNQTSMYLCASTQGGWGSSYNEQFFGPGTRLTVL.

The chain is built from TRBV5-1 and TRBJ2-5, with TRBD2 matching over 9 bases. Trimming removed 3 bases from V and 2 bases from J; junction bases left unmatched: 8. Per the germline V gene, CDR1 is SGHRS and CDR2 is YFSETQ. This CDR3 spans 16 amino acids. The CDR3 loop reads CASSWETSGQQETQYF. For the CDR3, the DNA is TGCGCCAGCAGCTGGGAGACTAGCGGACAACAAGAGACCCAGTACTTC. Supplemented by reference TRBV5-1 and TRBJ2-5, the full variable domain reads KAGVTQTPRYLIKTRGQQVTLSCSPISGHRSVSWYQQTPGQGLQFLFEYFSETQRNKGNFPGRFSGRQFSNSRSEMNVSTLELGDSALYLCASSWETSGQQETQYFGPGTRLLVL.

The CDR3 sequence: CASSEGTGQGGQPQHF. The CDR3 bases are TGTGCCAGCAGTGAAGGGACAGGGCAAGGTGGTCAGCCCCAGCATTTT. The gene calls are TRBV6-1 and TRBJ1-5; 8 nucleotides match TRBD1. This CDR3 has 16 amino acids. Trimming cost V 1 base and J 6 bases; bases outside gene matches: 8. Germline CDR1 and CDR2: MNHNS and SASEGT.

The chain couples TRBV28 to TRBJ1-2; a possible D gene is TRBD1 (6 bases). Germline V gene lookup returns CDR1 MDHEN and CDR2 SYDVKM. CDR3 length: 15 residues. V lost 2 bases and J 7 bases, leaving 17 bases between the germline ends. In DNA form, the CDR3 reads TGTGCCAGCAGTTTAACAGGGTGGGACCTGGGTGGCTACACCTTC. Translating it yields CASSLTGWDLGGYTF.

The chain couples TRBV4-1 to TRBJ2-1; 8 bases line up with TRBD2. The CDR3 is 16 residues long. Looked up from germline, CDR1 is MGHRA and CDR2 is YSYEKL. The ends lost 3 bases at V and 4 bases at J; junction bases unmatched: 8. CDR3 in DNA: TGCGCCAGCAGCCAGCTGGACAGCGGGGGATACAATGAGCAGTTCTTC. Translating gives CASSQLDSGGYNEQFF.

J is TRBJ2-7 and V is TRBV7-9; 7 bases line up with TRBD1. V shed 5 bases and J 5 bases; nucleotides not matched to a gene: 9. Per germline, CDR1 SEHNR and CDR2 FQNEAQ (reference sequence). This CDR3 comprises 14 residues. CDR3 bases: TGTGCCAGCAGCCGCCAGGGACAGCTCGACGAGCAGTACTTC. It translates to CASSRQGQLDEQYF.

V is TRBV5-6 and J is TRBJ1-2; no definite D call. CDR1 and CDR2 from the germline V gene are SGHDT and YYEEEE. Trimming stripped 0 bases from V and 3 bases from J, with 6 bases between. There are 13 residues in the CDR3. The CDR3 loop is CASSLARDYGYTF. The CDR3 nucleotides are TGTGCCAGCAGCTTGGCGCGGGACTATGGCTACACCTTC.

In nucleotides, the CDR3 is TGTGCCAGCTCACCCACCGGGGGGGCGGACGTTTACGAGCAGTACTTC. Translated: CASSPTGGADVYEQYF. The chain couples TRBV18 to TRBJ2-7, with 8 positions matching TRBD2. The CDR3 loop spans 16 amino acids. V was pared by 3 bases and J by 4 bases, with 11 bases of the junction left unmatched. Germline V CDR1 and CDR2: KGHSH, LQKENI.

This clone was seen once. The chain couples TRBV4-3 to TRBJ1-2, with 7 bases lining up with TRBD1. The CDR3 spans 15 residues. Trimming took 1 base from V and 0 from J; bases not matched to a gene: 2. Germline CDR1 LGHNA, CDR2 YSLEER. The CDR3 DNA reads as TGCGCCAGCAGCCAAGTGGGACAGTCTAACTATGGCTACACCTTC. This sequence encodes CASSQVGQSNYGYTF.

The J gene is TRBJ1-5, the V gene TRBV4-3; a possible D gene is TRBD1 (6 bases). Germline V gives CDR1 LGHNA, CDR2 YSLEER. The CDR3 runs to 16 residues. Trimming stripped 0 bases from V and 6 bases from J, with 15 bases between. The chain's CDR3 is CASSQDLGGQGQPQHF. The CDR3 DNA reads TGCGCCAGCAGCCAAGATCTCGGGGGGCAAGGTCAGCCCCAGCATTTT.

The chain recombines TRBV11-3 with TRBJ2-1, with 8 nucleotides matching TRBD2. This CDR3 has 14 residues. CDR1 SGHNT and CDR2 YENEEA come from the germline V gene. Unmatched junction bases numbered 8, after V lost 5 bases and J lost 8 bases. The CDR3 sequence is CASSVQRESDEQFF. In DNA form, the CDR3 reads TGTGCCAGCAGCGTACAGCGGGAGTCGGATGAGCAGTTCTTC.

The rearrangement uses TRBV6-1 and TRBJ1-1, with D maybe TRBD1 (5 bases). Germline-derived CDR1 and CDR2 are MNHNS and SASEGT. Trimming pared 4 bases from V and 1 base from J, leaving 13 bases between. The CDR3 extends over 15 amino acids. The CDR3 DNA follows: TGTGCCAGCAGTGTGCAGGGAATCCGGAACACTGAAGCTTTCTTT. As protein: CASSVQGIRNTEAFF.

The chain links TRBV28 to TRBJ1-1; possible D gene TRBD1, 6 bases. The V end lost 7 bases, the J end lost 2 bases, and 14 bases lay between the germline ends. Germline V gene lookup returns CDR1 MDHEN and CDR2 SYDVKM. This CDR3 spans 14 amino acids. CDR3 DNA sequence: TGTGCCAGCACCAGAACGGGGACAAACACTGAAGCTTTCTTT. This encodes CASTRTGTNTEAFF.

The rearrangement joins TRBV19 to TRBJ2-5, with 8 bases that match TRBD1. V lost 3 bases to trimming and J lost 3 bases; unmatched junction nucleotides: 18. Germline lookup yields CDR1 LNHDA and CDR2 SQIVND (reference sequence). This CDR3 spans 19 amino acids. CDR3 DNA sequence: TGTGCCAGTAGTATGCGGGACCCATCGGACAGGGAAGGTGAAGAGACCCAGTACTTC. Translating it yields CASSMRDPSDREGEETQYF. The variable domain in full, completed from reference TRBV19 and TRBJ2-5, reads DGGITQSPKYLFRKEGQNVTLSCEQNLNHDAMYWYRQDPGQGLRLIYYSQIVNDFQKGDIAEGYSVSREKKESFPLTVTSAQKNPTAFYLCASSMRDPSDREGEETQYFGPGTRLLVL.

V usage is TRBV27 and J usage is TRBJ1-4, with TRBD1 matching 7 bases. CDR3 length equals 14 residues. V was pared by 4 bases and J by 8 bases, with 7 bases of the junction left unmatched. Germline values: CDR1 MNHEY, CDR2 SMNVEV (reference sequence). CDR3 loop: CASSWDSLGEKLFF. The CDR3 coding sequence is TGTGCCAGCAGTTGGGACAGTCTAGGGGAAAAACTGTTTTTT.

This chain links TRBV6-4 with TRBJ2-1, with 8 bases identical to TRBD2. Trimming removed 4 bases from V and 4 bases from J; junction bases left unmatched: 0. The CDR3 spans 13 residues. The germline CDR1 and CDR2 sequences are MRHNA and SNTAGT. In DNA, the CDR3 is TGTGCCAGCAGTGCTAGCGGGTACAATGAGCAGTTCTTC. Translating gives CASSASGYNEQFF.

The CDR3 loop is CASGGQGSSYEQYF. The CDR3 DNA sequence: TGTGCCAGCGGGGGACAGGGTTCGTCCTACGAGCAGTACTTC. This rearrangement joins TRBV6-6 to TRBJ2-7; 9 bases align to TRBD1. The CDR3 is 14 residues long. Per germline, CDR1 MNHNY and CDR2 SVGAGI (reference sequence). V lost 8 bases to trimming and J lost 1 base; unmatched junction nucleotides: 6.

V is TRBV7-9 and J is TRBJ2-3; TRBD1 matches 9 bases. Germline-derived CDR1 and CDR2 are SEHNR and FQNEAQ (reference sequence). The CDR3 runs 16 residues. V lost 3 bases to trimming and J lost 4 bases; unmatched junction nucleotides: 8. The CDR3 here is CASSFTGGSGADTQYF. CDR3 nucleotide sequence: TGTGCCAGCAGCTTCACAGGGGGCTCAGGCGCAGATACGCAGTATTTT.

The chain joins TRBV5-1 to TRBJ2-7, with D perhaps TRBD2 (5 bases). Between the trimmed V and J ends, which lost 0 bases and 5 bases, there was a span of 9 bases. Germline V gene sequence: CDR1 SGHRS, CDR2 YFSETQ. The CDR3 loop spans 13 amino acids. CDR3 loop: CASSLGAGDEQYF. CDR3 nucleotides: TGCGCCAGCAGCTTGGGGGCCGGGGACGAGCAGTACTTC.

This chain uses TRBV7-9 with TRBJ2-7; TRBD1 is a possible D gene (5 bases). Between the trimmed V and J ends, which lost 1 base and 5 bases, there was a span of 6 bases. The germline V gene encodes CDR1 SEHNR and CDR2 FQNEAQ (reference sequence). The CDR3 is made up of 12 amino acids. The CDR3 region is CASSLEGDEQYF. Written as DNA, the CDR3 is TGTGCCAGCAGCTTAGAAGGGGACGAGCAGTACTTC.

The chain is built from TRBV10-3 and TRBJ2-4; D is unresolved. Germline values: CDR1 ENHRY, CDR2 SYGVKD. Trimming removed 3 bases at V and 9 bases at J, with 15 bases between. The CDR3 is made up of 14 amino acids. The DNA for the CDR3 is TGTGCCATCAGTGACTCCGGTGTTGCCGCCATTCAGTACTTC. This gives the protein CAISDSGVAAIQYF.

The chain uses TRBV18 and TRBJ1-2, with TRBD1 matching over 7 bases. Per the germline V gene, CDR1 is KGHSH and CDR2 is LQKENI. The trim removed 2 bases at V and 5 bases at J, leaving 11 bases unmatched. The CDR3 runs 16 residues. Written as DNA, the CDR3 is TGTGCCAGCTCACCATCGGTGGACAGGAGTTTTTATGGCTACACCTTC. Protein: CASSPSVDRSFYGYTF.

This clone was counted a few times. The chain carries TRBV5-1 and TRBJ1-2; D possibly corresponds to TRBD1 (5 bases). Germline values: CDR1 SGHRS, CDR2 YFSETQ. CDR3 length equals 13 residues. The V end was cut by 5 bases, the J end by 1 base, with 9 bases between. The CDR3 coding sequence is TGCGCCAGCAGGGAACAGGATAACTATGGCTACACCTTC. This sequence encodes CASREQDNYGYTF.

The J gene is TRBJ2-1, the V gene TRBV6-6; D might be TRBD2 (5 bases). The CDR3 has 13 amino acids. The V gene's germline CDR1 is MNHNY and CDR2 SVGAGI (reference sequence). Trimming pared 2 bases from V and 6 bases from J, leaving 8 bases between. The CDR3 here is CASSYGLANEQFF. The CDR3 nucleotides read TGTGCCAGCAGTTACGGGCTAGCCAATGAGCAGTTCTTC.

In DNA, the CDR3 is TGTGCCTGGAGTGTTTTGGAGGGCCCGATGAACACTGAAGCTTTCTTT. Its protein is CAWSVLEGPMNTEAFF. The chain is built from TRBV30 and TRBJ1-1; D is unresolved. The V end was cut by 0 bases, the J end by 0 bases, with 14 bases between. The V gene's germline CDR1 is GTSNPN and CDR2 SVGIG (reference sequence). The CDR3 spans 16 residues.

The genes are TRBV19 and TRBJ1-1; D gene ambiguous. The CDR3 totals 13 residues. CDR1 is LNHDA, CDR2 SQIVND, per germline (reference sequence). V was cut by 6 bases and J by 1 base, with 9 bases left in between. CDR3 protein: CASSPLRNTEAFF. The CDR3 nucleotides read TGTGCCAGTAGCCCACTGCGGAACACTGAAGCTTTCTTT.

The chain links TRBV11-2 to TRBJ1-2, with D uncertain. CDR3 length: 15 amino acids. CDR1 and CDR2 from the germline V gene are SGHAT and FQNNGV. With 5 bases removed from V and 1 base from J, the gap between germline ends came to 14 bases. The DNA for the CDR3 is TGTGCCAGCAGCGCCCAGGTGGGCCATAACTATGGCTACACCTTC. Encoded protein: CASSAQVGHNYGYTF.

The CDR3 loop is CASSHPWSVGNQPQHF. For the CDR3, the DNA is TGCGCCAGCAGCCACCCTTGGAGCGTTGGCAATCAGCCCCAGCATTTT. V gene TRBV4-1 combines with J gene TRBJ1-5, with D uncertain. CDR3 length: 16 residues. Germline V CDR1 and CDR2: MGHRA, YSYEKL. The germline V and J ends were trimmed by 3 bases and 2 bases, with 14 bases remaining between them.

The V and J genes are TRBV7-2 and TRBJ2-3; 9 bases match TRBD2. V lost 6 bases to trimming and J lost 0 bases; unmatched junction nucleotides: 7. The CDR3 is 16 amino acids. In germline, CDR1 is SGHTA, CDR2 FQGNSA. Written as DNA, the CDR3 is TGTGCCAGCAGACGGCGGGGGGGCGCTAGCACAGATACGCAGTATTTT. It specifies CASRRRGGASTDTQYF.

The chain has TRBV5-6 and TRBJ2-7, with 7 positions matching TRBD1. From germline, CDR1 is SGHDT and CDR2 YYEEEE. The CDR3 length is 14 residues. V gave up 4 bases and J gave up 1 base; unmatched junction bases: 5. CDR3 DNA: TGTGCCAGCAGCCACAGGGGTCTATCCTACGAGCAGTACTTC. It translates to CASSHRGLSYEQYF.

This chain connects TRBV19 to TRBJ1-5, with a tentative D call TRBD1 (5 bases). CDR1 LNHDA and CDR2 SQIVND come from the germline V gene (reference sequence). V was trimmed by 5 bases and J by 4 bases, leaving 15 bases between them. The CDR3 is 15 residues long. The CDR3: CASSGEGRLNQPQHF. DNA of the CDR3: TGTGCCAGTAGTGGGGAGGGACGTCTAAATCAGCCCCAGCATTTT.

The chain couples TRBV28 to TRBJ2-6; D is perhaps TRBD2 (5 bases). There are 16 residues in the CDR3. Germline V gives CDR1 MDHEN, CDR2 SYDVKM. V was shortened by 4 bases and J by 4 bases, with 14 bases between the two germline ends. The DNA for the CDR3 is TGTGCCAGCAGTTCCTCCGGGGAGTTGGGGGCCAACGTCCTGACTTTC. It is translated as CASSSSGELGANVLTF.